This TCR beta chain was obtained from a study of radiotherapy plus CTLA-4 blockade in lung cancer (dated 2018 in TCRdb). In terms of the full investigation: Objective responses occurred in 18% of enrolled patients, and about 30% achieved disease control.

The germline V gene encodes CDR1 MNHEY and CDR2 SMNVEV (reference sequence). There are 17 amino acids in the CDR3, from cysteine to phenylalanine inclusive. Just CDR3 DNA is preserved here, 51 bases in frame from base 1. V loses 6 bases of germline sequence and J loses 3 bases, and the interval between the two ends is 24 bases. Library preparation used the immunoSEQ multiplex PCR assay. As stored in TCRdb, this immuneACCESS dataset retains in-frame rearrangements with V and J assigned. A fraction of the clones does not appear; measured against another copy, unresolved V genes explain less than half of the discrepancy, and the remainder lacks a known reason. The sample table contains around 82,000 clones; only one count was recorded for around 87% of them. Together, the top ten hold around 15% of the sample. In this study, focal radiation therapy paired with CTLA-4 blockade (ipilimumab) was tested in patients who had chemo-refractory metastatic non-small-cell lung cancer.

Overall study outcomes, separate from this receptor: After treatment with radiotherapy and ipilimumab, TCR clones that originated in tumors expanded in peripheral blood. The strongest predictors of response, as reported, were early dynamic changes in blood T cell clones along with a rise in serum interferon-beta after radiation.

Points on this clone: The specificity of this receptor is unknown. Base qualities are not at hand, and no much larger clone is one base apart.

In this chain, TRBV27 is recombined with TRBJ2-7; a tentative D match to TRBD2 spans 7 bases. This receptor was identified in a human donor with non-small cell lung cancer that progressed on radiotherapy plus ipilimumab. Sample: peripheral blood, taken from a patient treated with radiotherapy plus ipilimumab. The DNA sequence reads TGTGCCAGCAGCGGTGGGGGGGCTCCCCGCGACTACTACGAGCAGTACTTC. Protein translation: CASSGGGAPRDYYEQYF.